The 5 T cell receptor beta chains given below trace back to one sample, sequenced in a study of control samples from healthy donors and cancer patients. Produced via immunoSEQ multiplex PCR; TCRdb's table is partial and in-frame only. The sample has 70,000 to 95,000 clones; approximately 93% are singletons. The material sequenced was PBMCs. These receptors all come from a woman aged 40 to 55 with lung cancer.

The chain combines TRBV7-8 with TRBJ1-4, with D possibly matching TRBD1 (6 bases). Germline-derived CDR1 and CDR2 are SGHVS and FQNEAQ. Between the trimmed V and J ends, which lost 5 bases and 1 base, there was a span of 8 bases. CDR3 length equals 14 residues. CDR3: CASSRGGTNEKLFF. The CDR3 DNA sequence: TGTGCCAGCAGCCGAGGGGGAACTAATGAAAAACTGTTTTTT.

The rearrangement uses TRBV11-3 and TRBJ1-1, with D possibly matching TRBD1 (5 bases). Germline loops: CDR1 SGHNT, CDR2 YENEEA. Trimming pared 5 bases from V and 1 base from J, leaving 17 bases between. This CDR3 contains 16 residues. DNA of the CDR3: TGTGCCAGCAGCCTACATTCGGGACGCAAGAACACTGAAGCTTTCTTT. Amino acid sequence: CASSLHSGRKNTEAFF.

This rearrangement joins TRBV5-1 to TRBJ2-7, with D possibly being TRBD1 (6 bases). V dropped 6 bases and J dropped 7 bases, with 26 bases sitting between them. This CDR3 spans 16 amino acids. Germline lookup yields CDR1 SGHRS and CDR2 YFSETQ. CDR3 nucleotide sequence: TGCGCCAGCAATGCTGGAGAGGGGGACCCGCGGAGAGAGCAGTACTTC. Translated, it gives CASNAGEGDPRREQYF.

This chain uses TRBV5-1 with TRBJ2-7, with TRBD2 as a possible D gene (6 bases). There are 13 residues in the CDR3. From germline, CDR1 is SGHRS and CDR2 YFSETQ. The ends were cut back, 0 bases at V and 2 bases at J, with 6 bases in the middle. The CDR3 DNA is TGCGCCAGCAGCTTGGGGACTACCTACGAGCAGTACTTC. Its translation is CASSLGTTYEQYF.

CDR3 nucleotide sequence: TGTGCCGGAGGGGAGGGGGCCAGCTCCTATAATTCACCCCTCCACTTT. Protein: CAGGEGASSYNSPLHF. This sequence joins TRBV2 and TRBJ1-6, with 7 bases aligning to TRBD1. The length of the CDR3 is 16 residues. V was pared by 11 bases and J by 0 bases, with 10 bases of the junction left unmatched. From germline, CDR1 is SNHLY and CDR2 FYNNEI.